One and the same sample provided the 18 T cell receptor beta chains below, sequenced in a study of blood T cell repertoires in COVID-19. Using immunoSEQ multiplex PCR, the repertoire was profiled, and TCRdb retains in-frame clones only, with some absent. The table shows about 140,000 clones, with 79% occurring only once. Material: peripheral blood. These receptors came from a man aged 50 to 60 with active or convalescent COVID-19.

The chain is built from TRBV18 and TRBJ2-5; the match to TRBD1 covers 9 bases. The germline V gene encodes CDR1 KGHSH and CDR2 LQKENI. This CDR3 is 15 amino acids long. With V trimmed by 3 bases and J by 5 bases, 7 bases remained unmatched. CDR3 nucleotides: TGTGCCAGCTCACCTTTTGGACAGGGGTGGGAGACCCAGTACTTC. It translates to CASSPFGQGWETQYF.

This chain uses TRBV29-1 with TRBJ2-7, with TRBD1 matching over 8 bases. The CDR3 extends over 12 amino acids. Trimming at V came to 5 bases and at J to 3 bases, leaving 3 bases not matched to a gene. In germline, CDR1 is SQVTM, CDR2 ANQGSEA. For the CDR3, the DNA is TGCAGCGTTAGGACAGGGATCTACGAGCAGTACTTC. It translates to CSVRTGIYEQYF.

The V call is TRBV23-1, the J call TRBJ2-3, with D unresolved. TRBV23-1 is given ORF status, its function remaining uncertain. V was trimmed by 0 bases and J by 1 base, leaving 14 bases between them. The CDR3 is 17 amino acids. The CDR3 region has the DNA TGCGCCAGCAGTCAATCGATCAACCCCACTTGCACAGATACGCAGTATTTT. It encodes CASSQSINPTCTDTQYF.

The chain carries TRBV5-6 and TRBJ1-2, with 7 bases fitting TRBD1. This CDR3 region has 14 residues. Germline CDR1 is SGHDT and CDR2 is YYEEEE. The trim removed 3 bases at V and 6 bases at J, leaving 8 bases unmatched. This chain's CDR3 is CASSSSGTADGYTF. The CDR3, as DNA: TGTGCCAGCAGCTCGTCCGGGACAGCGGATGGCTACACCTTC.

The chain combines TRBV12-3 or TRBV12-4 with TRBJ1-1, with D hard to call. The CDR3 has 13 residues. The V gene lost 3 bases and the J gene lost 5 bases, with 10 bases spanning the gap. For the CDR3, the DNA is TGTGCCAGCAGTTTTGAGGGAAGTACTGAAGCTTTCTTT. This codes for CASSFEGSTEAFF.

J is TRBJ2-7 and V is TRBV7-6; 12 positions agree with TRBD2. The V and J ends lost 5 bases and 6 bases, in that order; junction bases with no gene match: 8. The CDR3 loop spans 15 amino acids. CDR1 is SGHVS, CDR2 FNYEAQ, per germline. The CDR3 spells CASSPVLAGGTEQYF. The CDR3 bases are TGTGCCAGCAGCCCCGTCCTAGCGGGAGGGACCGAGCAGTACTTC. Full variable domain (rest looked up from reference TRBV7-6 and TRBJ2-7): GAGVSQSPRYKVTKRGQDVALRCDPISGHVSLYWYRQALGQGPEFLTYFNYEAQQDKSGLPNDRFSAERPEGSISTLTIQRTEQRDSAMYRCASSPVLAGGTEQYFGPGTRLTVT.

This chain joins TRBV28 and TRBJ2-7; TRBD2 matches 12 bases. The length of the CDR3 is 15 residues. Germline-derived CDR1 and CDR2 are MDHEN and SYDVKM. Unmatched junction bases numbered 5, after V lost 3 bases and J lost 5 bases. The CDR3 sequence: CASSFLTSGSHEQYF. As DNA, the CDR3 is TGTGCCAGCAGTTTCCTGACTAGCGGGAGCCACGAGCAGTACTTC.

The gene calls are TRBV9 and TRBJ2-2; D is undetermined. V shed 0 bases and J shed 3 bases, with 12 bases lying between them. Germline V CDR1 and CDR2: SGDLS, YYNGEE. This CDR3 is built from 16 residues. The chain's CDR3 is CASSVERDFYTGELFF. In DNA, the CDR3 is TGTGCCAGCAGCGTAGAGAGAGACTTTTACACCGGGGAGCTGTTTTTT.

The rearrangement uses TRBV9 and TRBJ2-7, with 11 bases fitting TRBD1. Unmatched junction bases numbered 4, after V lost 4 bases and J lost 4 bases. Germline CDR1 SGDLS, CDR2 YYNGEE. This CDR3 region has 14 residues. The CDR3 DNA is TGTGCCAGCAGCCCCCGGGACAGGGGGTACGAGCAGTACTTC. This codes for CASSPRDRGYEQYF.

The chain is built from TRBV5-1 and TRBJ1-5; tentatively, D is TRBD1 (5 bases). This CDR3 contains 15 residues. Germline loops: CDR1 SGHRS, CDR2 YFSETQ. V was cut by 2 bases and J by 5 bases, with 14 bases left in between. The CDR3 DNA is TGCGCCAGCAGCTTCGACAGTGGTTTTGATCAGCCCCAGCATTTT. Translation: CASSFDSGFDQPQHF.

The J gene is TRBJ2-1, the V gene TRBV18, with a weak D call TRBD2 (5 bases). Germline CDR1 reads KGHSH; CDR2 reads LQKENI. The ends were cut back, 0 bases at V and 0 bases at J, with 9 bases in the middle. The CDR3 extends over 16 amino acids. This CDR3 reads CASSPPGGPSYNEQFF. The CDR3 bases are TGTGCCAGCTCACCACCTGGCGGGCCCTCCTACAATGAGCAGTTCTTC.

The chain joins TRBV18 to TRBJ2-7; tentatively, D is TRBD2 (6 bases). Germline CDR1 reads KGHSH; CDR2 reads LQKENI. The CDR3 has 14 residues. V lost 3 bases and J lost 6, with 15 bases in between. The CDR3 is CASSPEGSNAEQYF. As DNA, the CDR3 is TGTGCCAGCTCACCGGAGGGATCAAACGCCGAGCAGTACTTC. Complete variable domain (other parts from reference TRBV18 and TRBJ2-7): NAGVMQNPRHLVRRRGQEARLRCSPMKGHSHVYWYRQLPEEGLKFMVYLQKENIIDESGMPKERFSAEFPKEGPSILRIQQVVRGDSAAYFCASSPEGSNAEQYFGPGTRLTVT.

V is TRBV9 and J is TRBJ2-2; no clear D gene. The length of the CDR3 is 13 residues. Deletions cut 1 base from V and 6 bases from J, with 7 bases between. CDR1 is SGDLS, CDR2 YYNGEE, per germline. In DNA form, the CDR3 reads TGTGCCAGCAGCGTAAACACAGCCGGGGAGCTGTTTTTT. This sequence encodes CASSVNTAGELFF. The variable domain in full, completed from reference TRBV9 and TRBJ2-2, reads DSGVTQTPKHLITATGQRVTLRCSPRSGDLSVYWYQQSLDQGLQFLIQYYNGEERAKGNILERFSAQQFPDLHSELNLSSLELGDSALYFCASSVNTAGELFFGEGSRLTVL.

This chain links TRBV3-1 (or the pseudogene TRBV3-2) with TRBJ1-4; D unresolved. CDR3 length equals 14 residues. V dropped 4 bases and J dropped 3 bases, with 9 bases sitting between them. Looked up from germline, CDR1 is LGHDT and CDR2 is YNNKEL (reference sequence). The CDR3 DNA sequence: TGTGCCAGCAGCCGTCGGGGTGCTAATGAAAAACTGTTTTTT. Translated, it gives CASSRRGANEKLFF.

This clone was picked up a small number of times. The chain uses TRBV19 and TRBJ1-2; 7 bases line up with TRBD1. The junction had 4 bases not matched to a gene; V was cut back by 5 bases and J by 1 base. This CDR3 is 14 amino acids long. In germline, CDR1 is LNHDA, CDR2 SQIVND (reference sequence). CDR3 DNA sequence: TGTGCCAGTAGTCGGGACAGAAATAACTATGGCTACACCTTC. Protein product: CASSRDRNNYGYTF.

This rearrangement joins TRBV7-9 to TRBJ1-1; no clear D. Trimming took 5 bases from V and 8 from J, leaving 9 bases between them. Germline lookup yields CDR1 SEHNR and CDR2 FQNEAQ (reference sequence). The CDR3 spans 11 residues. The CDR3 here is CASSLGGEAFF. The CDR3 nucleotides read TGTGCCAGCAGCCTAGGAGGGGAAGCTTTCTTT.

The chain couples TRBV19 to TRBJ1-2; TRBD1 matches at 9 bases. Germline V gives CDR1 LNHDA, CDR2 SQIVND (reference sequence). CDR3 length: 14 amino acids. V dropped 5 bases and J dropped 4; count of bases not matched to a gene: 5. The CDR3 DNA is TGTGCCAGTAGTTTACGACAGGGGGGCTATGGCTACACCTTC. Translating gives CASSLRQGGYGYTF.

The chain recombines TRBV4-1 with TRBJ2-2; TRBD2 might be the D (5 bases). Germline values: CDR1 MGHRA, CDR2 YSYEKL. V lost 0 bases and J lost 5, with 16 bases in between. The CDR3 has 17 residues. CDR3 in amino acids: CASSQDAVVGLTGELFF. For the CDR3, the DNA is TGCGCCAGCAGCCAAGACGCGGTGGTAGGACTGACCGGGGAGCTGTTTTTT.